What follows is one T cell receptor beta chain and its context. This clonotype was detected a few times. Its antigen remains unidentified. Base qualities are not provided; no much larger clone lies one nucleotide away. Only healthy Caucasian donors were included. This record comes from a study of identical twins (dated by TCRdb to about 2016). About the investigation overall: To test whether fetal clonotypes persist, this study deep-sequenced TCR alpha and beta repertoires from monozygotic twins, from unrelated adults of various ages, and from cord blood. To rule out contamination, replicate twin experiments were performed at different times with different library preparation protocols.

Results and caveats for the whole study, not just this receptor: Out-of-frame TCR alpha sequences shared between twins showed an excess of low generation-probability sequences compared with coincidental sharing between unrelated individuals. Fewer insertions were carried by abundant cord blood beta clonotypes, a similar but weaker trend appeared in young adult naive repertoires, and no such trend appeared in memory repertoires. In monozygotic twins, recombination models systematically underestimated out-of-frame TCR alpha sharing, but the models matched the sharing seen between unrelated individuals. The excess sharing between twins in beta out-of-frame sequences was weaker because fewer shared sequences reduced the signal-to-noise ratio. Conclusions relied on cross-sectional statistical analysis, since the same donors could not be followed over many years. Invariant T cells such as MAIT and iNKT could partly confound zero-insertion analyses, although diverse VJ usage argued against such confounding for most clonotypes.

Libraries were prepared through 5' RACE. Sequencing instrument: Illumina HiSeq 2000. A universal primer binding site was added through template switching, and the final cDNA carried a unique molecular identifier so that TCR cDNA molecules could be counted accurately. Specific primers in the conserved constant-segment region were used to synthesize first-strand cDNA for the TCR alpha and beta chains. To control for contamination, every cDNA library carried two barcodes: a SMART-Mk sample barcode plus Illumina barcodes. TruSeq adapter sequences along with Illumina sample barcodes were introduced in two successive PCR steps. TCR alpha and beta cDNA libraries were sequenced on the Illumina HiSeq platform with custom primers. The study's own analysis went as follows. MiGEC was used to process raw reads and extract unique molecular identifiers, and MiXCR was used to find CDR3 positions. For each individual, recombination models were inferred using an EM algorithm with the repgenHMM and IGoR tools. Shared clonotype analysis was performed with the tcR package in R, normalizing sharing by the product of cloneset sizes. To study raw recombination free of thymic and clonal selection effects, out-of-frame nonproductive sequences were analyzed. The raw public data were reprocessed by TCRdb itself: fastp quality trimming at Q25, MiXCR clonotype calling, in-frame beta chains only. Under each unique CDR3 protein, matching rows form one entry showing the most common genes and DNA. Clone size and V and J calls follow TCRdb, not the original study. The table for this sample lists about 1.7 million distinct CDR3 sequences; 25% to 35% of them were counted only once. In total, the top ten clones hold less than 0.35% of the sample.

For CDR1 and CDR2, the germline V gene lists SGDLS and YYNGEE. The CDR3 runs 16 residues from the cysteine to the phenylalanine. Solely the CDR3 DNA is kept, with 48 bases framed from the first base. V is pruned by 2 bases and J by 0 bases, leaving 6 bases of the junction without a gene match. What was sequenced was cord blood. The sequence came from a newborn girl in good health. The receptor chain draws on TRBV9 and TRBJ1-2, with 8 bases aligning to TRBD1. The CDR3 region: CASSVNQGAANYGYTF. The DNA is as follows: TGTGCCAGCAGCGTTAATCAGGGGGCTGCTAACTATGGCTACACCTTC.